This T cell receptor (beta chain) was captured in a study of control samples from healthy donors and cancer patients. Germline trimming cut 2 bases from V and 5 bases from J; bases unmatched to any gene: 2. In germline, CDR1 is GTSNPN, CDR2 SVGIG (reference sequence). CDR3 length: 13 residues. This clone was picked up a small number of times. Clones were read by immunoSEQ multiplex PCR, and TCRdb kept only the in-frame ones, dropping some. Of approximately 90,000 clones in the sample, less than 85% were seen once. J is TRBJ1-5 and V is TRBV30, with 8 nucleotides matching TRBD1. The sequenced material came from PBMCs. The sequence was collected from a man aged 65 to 79 with lung cancer. The CDR3 is CAWSLQGDQPQHF. As DNA, the CDR3 is TGTGCCTGGAGTTTACAGGGGGATCAGCCCCAGCATTTT.